These T cell receptor beta chains were read from a single sample in a study of blood T cell repertoires in COVID-19. Generated by immunoSEQ multiplex PCR, the TCRdb table keeps only in-frame clones and is missing some. The sample lists tens of thousands of clones, about 83% seen once, with around 6.9% in the top ten. The sample consisted of peripheral blood. Every receptor here comes from a man aged 25 to 45 with COVID-19, enrolled during active disease. Each CDR3 is given with its conserved first and last residue.

TRBV9,CASSPRRGATEAFF
TRBV24-1,CATSDLYEQGVDGYTF
TRBV27,CASSPRGTLYEQYF
TRBV6-4,CASSDGQGADTQYF
TRBV28,CASTLEETQYF
TRBV27,CASRTGGAGAYEQYF
TRBV5-1,CASSLGSWGGETQYF
TRBV6-6,CASSSPASFNEKLFF
TRBV28,CASSWTRGAYEQYF
TRBV27,CASRPSSGANVLTF